These 14 T cell receptor beta chains were sequenced from one sample in a study of blood T cell repertoires in COVID-19. Repertoires were generated with immunoSEQ multiplex PCR, while TCRdb's copy carries only in-frame clones and drops some. There are tens of thousands of clones in the sample; over 75% occur only once, and 5.5% to 7.5% lies in the top ten. The sequenced material came from peripheral blood. The receptors were gathered from a woman in her fifties or sixties with acute or convalescent COVID-19.

The rearrangement links TRBV4-1 to TRBJ2-1; 9 bases are shared with TRBD2. The CDR3 runs 15 residues. CDR1 and CDR2 from the germline V gene are MGHRA and YSYEKL. With 1 base clipped from V and 7 bases from J, the junction kept 5 bases outside the gene matches. In DNA, the CDR3 is TGCGCCAGCAGCCAAGTGGATAGCGGGAGAAATGAGCAGTTCTTC. Translating it yields CASSQVDSGRNEQFF.

The chain carries TRBV9 and TRBJ2-3; the match to TRBD2 covers 9 bases. The J segment lost 1 base and the V segment lost 6 bases, leaving 3 bases of the junction unmatched. Germline V gives CDR1 SGDLS, CDR2 YYNGEE. CDR3 length equals 14 residues. In DNA form, the CDR3 reads TGTGCCAGCACGCGGACTAGCGGCACAGATACGCAGTATTTT. Protein sequence: CASTRTSGTDTQYF.

The chain recombines TRBV3-1 (or the pseudogene TRBV3-2) with TRBJ2-7; 13 nucleotides match TRBD2. Germline trimming cut 0 bases from V and 7 bases from J; bases unmatched to any gene: 15. This CDR3 contains 19 residues. Germline V gives CDR1 LGHDT, CDR2 YNNKEL (reference sequence). The CDR3 sequence: CASSQEAPGLAGENGEQYF. The CDR3 DNA reads TGTGCCAGCAGCCAAGAAGCCCCCGGACTAGCGGGAGAAAACGGGGAGCAGTACTTC.

A single count supports this clone. J is TRBJ1-4 and V is TRBV14, with D perhaps TRBD1 (5 bases). CDR1 and CDR2 from the germline V gene are SGHDN and FVKESK. The ends were cut back, 2 bases at V and 10 bases at J, with 20 bases in the middle. CDR3 length: 16 residues. The CDR3 spells CASSQRPTGPDGKLFF. The CDR3 DNA is TGTGCCAGCAGCCAAAGACCCACAGGACCCGACGGAAAACTGTTTTTT.

This chain connects TRBV30 to TRBJ2-1; D perhaps matches TRBD2 (6 bases). Germline V gene sequence: CDR1 GTSNPN, CDR2 SVGIG (reference sequence). The CDR3 spans 13 residues. The V end lost 4 bases, the J end lost 8 bases, and 15 bases lay between the germline ends. CDR3 amino acids: CAWTPPSEDEQFF. In nucleotides, the CDR3 is TGTGCCTGGACCCCTCCTAGCGAAGATGAGCAGTTCTTC. Supplemented by reference TRBV30 and TRBJ2-1, the full variable domain reads SQTIHQWPATLVQPVGSPLSLECTVEGTSNPNLYWYRQAAGRGLQLLFYSVGIGQISSEVPQNLSASRPQDRQFILSSKKLLLSDSGFYLCAWTPPSEDEQFFGPGTRLTVL.

This chain connects TRBV5-4 to TRBJ1-1, with 10 bases that match TRBD1. The germline gives CDR1 SGHNT, CDR2 YYREEE (reference sequence). The CDR3 sequence is 17 residues long. The V and J ends lost 0 bases and 1 base, in that order; junction bases with no gene match: 6. The CDR3 is CASSLAMDRGGNTEAFF. Here the CDR3 DNA reads TGTGCCAGCAGCTTGGCCATGGACAGGGGGGGGAACACTGAAGCTTTCTTT.

The sample holds a few counts of this clone. The CDR3 DNA reads TGTGCCAGTAGCTCGGACATACTGACCTCTGGGGCCAACGTCCTGACTTTC. Its translation: CASSSDILTSGANVLTF. V usage is TRBV19 and J usage is TRBJ2-6; a weak D match, TRBD1 (5 bases). With 6 bases removed from V and 0 bases from J, the gap between germline ends came to 15 bases. This CDR3 spans 17 amino acids. Germline-derived CDR1 and CDR2 are LNHDA and SQIVND (reference sequence).

The gene calls are TRBV4-2 and TRBJ2-1, with TRBD2 identical over 7 bases. Losses at the gene ends were 1 base for V and 0 bases for J; bases not matched to a gene: 3. CDR3 length: 16 amino acids. CDR1 is LGHNA and CDR2 is YNFKEQ in the germline V gene. The CDR3 nucleotides are TGTGCCAGCAGCCAAGTAGGCGGGAGCTCCTACAATGAGCAGTTCTTC. Translating gives CASSQVGGSSYNEQFF.

There are a few counts of this clone. V is TRBV27 and J is TRBJ2-5; 8 bases line up with TRBD2. Trimming removed 6 bases from V and 4 bases from J; junction bases left unmatched: 7. The CDR3 extends over 14 amino acids. Germline V gives CDR1 MNHEY, CDR2 SMNVEV (reference sequence). CDR3 nucleotide sequence: TGTGCCAGCAGCTCCCCGGGGGGGGCAGAGACCCAGTACTTC. It translates to CASSSPGGAETQYF.

In its sample, this clone ranks as medium-sized (0.01 to 0.1%). This CDR3 is also generated by other DNA sequences in the sample. This chain joins TRBV4-1 and TRBJ2-2; 13 bases align to TRBD2. The CDR3 sequence is 18 residues long. Germline CDR1 and CDR2: MGHRA and YSYEKL. With V trimmed by 3 bases and J by 4 bases, 8 bases remained unmatched. Here the CDR3 reads CASSQGGLAGVGTGELFF. Written as DNA, the CDR3 is TGCGCCAGCAGCCAGGGTGGACTAGCGGGGGTGGGCACCGGGGAGCTGTTTTTT.

This clone was recorded a few times. This chain joins TRBV19 and TRBJ2-2; D is undetermined. The V end lost 1 base, the J end lost 2 bases, and 8 bases lay between the germline ends. The CDR3 sequence is 15 residues long. Germline CDR1 LNHDA, CDR2 SQIVND (reference sequence). The CDR3 nucleotides are TGTGCCAGTAGTATAGCTTCTAGAAACACCGGGGAGCTGTTTTTT. Translation gives CASSIASRNTGELFF.

This rearrangement joins TRBV10-3 to TRBJ2-2; TRBD2 agrees at 10 bases. The CDR3 is made up of 16 amino acids. V dropped 8 bases and J dropped 6; count of bases not matched to a gene: 12. The germline V gene encodes CDR1 ENHRY and CDR2 SYGVKD. The CDR3 loop reads CAILDRAGGPSGELFF. The CDR3 region has the DNA TGTGCCATCTTAGATCGAGCGGGAGGGCCGTCCGGGGAGCTGTTTTTT.

J is TRBJ2-7 and V is TRBV6-5; no clear D gene. The CDR3 runs 14 residues. Germline V gene data show CDR1 as MNHEY and CDR2 as SVGAGI. Deletions cut 4 bases from V and 4 bases from J, with 14 bases between. CDR3 region: CASSSGRNLYEQYF. The DNA for the CDR3 is TGTGCCAGCAGTTCCGGTCGAAATTTATACGAGCAGTACTTC.

This CDR3 reads CASSPEYSGNTIYF. The CDR3 DNA follows: TGTGCCAGCAGCCCCGAGTACTCTGGAAACACCATATATTTT. The rearrangement joins TRBV6-2 or TRBV6-3 to TRBJ1-3; D gene uncertain. Trimming took off 6 bases at V and 0 bases at J, with 9 bases between the two ends. Germline-derived CDR1 and CDR2 are MNHEY and SVGEGT. The CDR3 is made up of 14 amino acids.